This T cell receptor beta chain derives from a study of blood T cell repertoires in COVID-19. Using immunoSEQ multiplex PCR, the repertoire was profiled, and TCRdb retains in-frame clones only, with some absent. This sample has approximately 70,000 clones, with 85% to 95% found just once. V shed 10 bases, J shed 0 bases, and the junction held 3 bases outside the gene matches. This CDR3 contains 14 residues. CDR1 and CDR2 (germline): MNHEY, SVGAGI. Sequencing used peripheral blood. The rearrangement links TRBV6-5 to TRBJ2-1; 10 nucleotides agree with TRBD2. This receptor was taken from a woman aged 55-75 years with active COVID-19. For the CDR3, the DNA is TGTGCCACCAAGCGGGGGGGCTCCTACAATGAGCAGTTCTTC. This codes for CATKRGGSYNEQFF.